This TCR beta chain is from a study of T-cell memory formation after mild COVID-19. Notes on the study in general: Clones shrinking from day 15 to 85 showed even CD4/CD8 mixes; later expanders tilted CD4+. Memory from before infection featured some responding clones, which suggests cross-reactive memory joined.

TCR alpha and TCR beta cDNA libraries carrying sample barcodes and UMIs came from 5'RACE with constant-segment primers. TCRdb processed the 5' RACE reads anew with MiXCR; each CDR3 protein has one entry. The sample records roughly 310,000 distinct CDR3 sequences, roughly 15% being singletons. As regards this clonotype: Its cognate antigen is unknown.

The CDR3 loop spans 15 amino acids. The V gene's germline CDR1 is DFQATT and CDR2 SNEGSKA (reference sequence). Trimming at V came to 6 bases and at J to 0 bases, leaving 9 bases not matched to a gene. Material: PBMCs or a T cell subset sorted from them (not recorded which). The clonotype comes from a young man who had mild COVID-19 (a few samples of this study predate the infection). Cell type and time point are not known. This chain links TRBV20-1 with TRBJ2-3, with TRBD2 identical over 7 bases. The CDR3 DNA is TGCAGTGCCCCAAGGCGGGGGAGGAGCACAGATACGCAGTATTTT. Encoded protein: CSAPRRGRSTDTQYF.